The next 7 T cell receptor beta chains were all read from a single sample in a study of T cell responses to AZD1222 COVID-19 vaccine. Method: immunoSEQ multiplex PCR; TCRdb's copy keeps in-frame clones and lacks some. The data show about 99,000 clones, around nine tenths seen once. Specimen: peripheral blood, collected on day 0 of AZD1222 vaccination. The source of these receptors is an adult in good health.

Only one count was recorded for this clone. This chain uses TRBV7-6 with TRBJ1-3; the D is unclear. Per germline, CDR1 SGHVS and CDR2 FNYEAQ. The germline V and J ends were trimmed by 5 bases and 0 bases, with 11 bases remaining between them. This CDR3 is 15 amino acids long. The CDR3 DNA sequence: TGTGCCAGCAGCGCGCAACCGAGCTCTGGAAACACCATATATTTT. It is translated as CASSAQPSSGNTIYF.

The chain couples TRBV2 to TRBJ2-7; 8 bases agree with TRBD2. Germline-derived CDR1 and CDR2 are SNHLY and FYNNEI. The CDR3 loop spans 15 amino acids. V lost 1 base, J lost 3 bases, and 5 bases stayed unmatched. The DNA for the CDR3 is TGTGCCAGCAGTGAAGTGACTAGCGCCCGCTACGAGCAGTACTTC. Its protein product is CASSEVTSARYEQYF.

V usage is TRBV5-6 and J usage is TRBJ2-4, with 7 bases aligning to TRBD1. The CDR3 contains 14 residues. The V gene's germline CDR1 is SGHDT and CDR2 YYEEEE. With 2 bases clipped from V and 8 bases from J, the junction kept 7 bases outside the gene matches. CDR3 sequence: CASSFGLTGDIQYF. The CDR3, as DNA: TGTGCCAGCAGCTTTGGTCTTACAGGGGACATTCAGTACTTC. The full variable domain, completed using reference TRBV5-6 and TRBJ2-4, is DAGVTQSPTHLIKTRGQQVTLRCSPKSGHDTVSWYQQALGQGPQFIFQYYEEEERQRGNFPDRFSGHQFPNYSSELNVNALLLGDSALYLCASSFGLTGDIQYFGAGTRLSVL.

The CDR3 coding sequence is TGTGCCAGCAGCACCGGACAAGAGACCCAGTACTTC. Protein: CASSTGQETQYF. The chain carries TRBV5-4 and TRBJ2-5; D uncertain. The CDR3 is 12 residues long. V was trimmed by 4 bases and J by 2 bases, leaving 6 bases between them. CDR1 and CDR2 from the germline V gene are SGHNT and YYREEE (reference sequence).

A few counts support this clone. The chain combines TRBV7-9 with TRBJ1-2; tentatively, D is TRBD1 (6 bases). Per the germline V gene, CDR1 is SEHNR and CDR2 is FQNEAQ (reference sequence). V was cut by 5 bases and J by 0 bases, with 22 bases left in between. The CDR3 totals 18 residues. DNA of the CDR3: TGTGCCAGCAGCGACTCAAGGACGACAGGCTACCCTAACTATGGCTACACCTTC. This encodes CASSDSRTTGYPNYGYTF.

The chain carries TRBV12-3 or TRBV12-4 and TRBJ2-7; a possible D gene is TRBD1 (6 bases). CDR3 length equals 12 residues. The V end was cut by 6 bases, the J end by 4 bases, with 10 bases between. The CDR3 region is CASSKDSYEQYF. DNA of the CDR3: TGTGCCAGCAGCAAGGACAGTTACGAGCAGTACTTC.

The rearrangement links TRBV6-5 to TRBJ2-5; a possible D gene is TRBD1 (7 bases). The germline gives CDR1 MNHEY, CDR2 SVGAGI. There are 14 residues in the CDR3. V lost 2 bases and J 2 bases, leaving 9 bases between the germline ends. The CDR3 sequence is CASSYPGGQETQYF. The CDR3 region has the DNA TGTGCCAGCAGTTACCCAGGGGGGCAAGAGACCCAGTACTTC.